The rows below give T cell receptor beta chains drawn from one sample of a study of shared clonotypes between healthy human individuals. Clones were sequenced by immunoSEQ multiplex PCR, and TCRdb holds only the in-frame ones, with some missing. Here the sample spans about 2.3 million clones, under 95% being singletons. The material sequenced was naive CD4+ T cells from PBMCs. The receptors were sampled from a man younger than 35 in good health. Some clones in this sample may be carry-over from other donors' samples. Both conserved end residues are part of each CDR3. The D gene is left open where the match is weak. The size entry is marked missing in some rows and otherwise reads once, few, many or a size class.

v_gene	j_gene	d_gene	abundance	CDR3nt	CDR3aa
TRBV20-1	TRBJ2-3	.	.	TGCAGTGCTAGTGCGCAAAATACGCAGTATTTT	CSASAQNTQYF
TRBV7-2	TRBJ2-5	.	.	TGTGCCAGCAGCTTAGAATTAGGGCAGGGTCTAAGAGTCCAAGAGACCCAGTACTTC	CASSLELGQGLRVQETQYF
TRBV7-8	TRBJ2-2	TRBD1	.	TGTGCCAGCAGCCAAAGGACAGGGGAATTTACCGGGGAGCTGTTTTTT	CASSQRTGEFTGELFF
TRBV7-9	TRBJ2-7	TRBD2	once	TGTGCCAGCAGCTTCTCCACTAGCGGGAGTATTAGCGAGCAGTACTTC	CASSFSTSGSISEQYF
TRBV6-1	TRBJ2-1	TRBD2	.	TGTGCCAGTGCAAGTACTAGCGGGAGATTTGGTGAGCAGTTCTTC	CASASTSGRFGEQFF
TRBV5-1	TRBJ1-2	.	.	TGCGCCAGCAGCTTGGAAGGGGGTGGCTATGGCTACACCTTC	CASSLEGGGYGYTF
TRBV14	TRBJ2-5	TRBD1	.	TGTGCCAGCAGCCTCCTTGACAGGGGGGCCCAAGAGACCCAGTACTTC	CASSLLDRGAQETQYF
TRBV4-2	TRBJ2-3	.	.	TGTGCCAGCAGCCAGGCTAGCACAGATACGCAGTATTTT	CASSQASTDTQYF
TRBV27	TRBJ2-3	.	.	TGTGCCAGCAGCACTCGACCGGGCCTAGTCACAGATACGCAGTATTTT	CASSTRPGLVTDTQYF
TRBV5-1	TRBJ1-5	.	.	TGCGCCAGCAGCTTGGAAGGCAGTGATCAGCCCCAGCATTTT	CASSLEGSDQPQHF
TRBV27	TRBJ2-7	.	.	TGTGCCAGCAGTCCCCCCCTAGCCTCCCGGTCCTACGAGCAGTACTTC	CASSPPLASRSYEQYF
TRBV20-1	TRBJ1-2	TRBD1	few	TGCAGTGCTTCTAGGGGGCGTGGCTACACCTTC	CSASRGRGYTF
TRBV30	TRBJ1-1	TRBD1	.	TGTGCCTGGAGGGACAGACAGGGGAGGACTGAAGCTTTCTTT	CAWRDRQGRTEAFF
TRBV7-6	TRBJ2-1	.	.	TGTGCCAGCAGCTTAGCGGGGGTTGGCAGGGAGAGTGAGCAGTTCTTC	CASSLAGVGRESEQFF
TRBV7-9	TRBJ2-7	.	.	TGTGCCAGCAGCCCCGGGCGGGCAAGTTATAACGAGCAGTACTTC	CASSPGRASYNEQYF
TRBV7-8	TRBJ2-1	.	.	TGTGCCAGCAGCTTAGGGGTAGCTGACTCCTACAATGAGCAGTTCTTC	CASSLGVADSYNEQFF
TRBV10-3	TRBJ1-1	.	.	TGTGCCATCAGTGAGTCTGCACTAATGAACACTGAAGCTTTCTTT	CAISESALMNTEAFF
TRBV2	TRBJ2-7	.	.	TGTGCCAGCAGAGCCCCTCGGAACTACGAGCAGTACTTC	CASRAPRNYEQYF
TRBV14	TRBJ1-2	TRBD1	.	TGTGCCAGCAGCCAAGCCAGGGGGCCTTTGAGGGACTATGGCTACACCTTC	CASSQARGPLRDYGYTF
TRBV2	TRBJ2-2	.	.	TGTGCCAGCTGTGGCGGGTGGGGCACCGGGGAGCTGTTTTTT	CASCGGWGTGELFF
TRBV28	TRBJ2-5	TRBD2	.	TGTGCCAGTTCGACTAGCGGGAGGGCCCAGTACTTC	CASSTSGRAQYF
TRBV7-2	TRBJ1-4	.	.	TGTGCCAGCAGCTTAGGTGGGGGAGGAGAAAAACTGTTTTTT	CASSLGGGGEKLFF